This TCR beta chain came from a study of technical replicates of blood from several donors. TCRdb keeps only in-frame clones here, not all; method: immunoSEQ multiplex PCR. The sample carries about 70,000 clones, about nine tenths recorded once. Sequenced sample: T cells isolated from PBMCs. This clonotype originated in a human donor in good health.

DNA of the CDR3: TGTGCCAGCAGCTTAAGGGGCGCGCAGGGTACTCAGCCCCAGCATTTT. This sequence encodes CASSLRGAQGTQPQHF. The V gene is TRBV11-2, the J gene TRBJ1-5; a possible D gene is TRBD1 (5 bases). The V end lost 2 bases, the J end lost 6 bases, and 17 bases lay between the germline ends. The CDR3 contains 16 residues. Per the germline V gene, CDR1 is SGHAT and CDR2 is FQNNGV.